Below, 6 T cell receptor beta chains from the same sample are listed, as sequenced in a study of technical replicates of blood from a handful of donors. Here immunoSEQ multiplex PCR was the method, and the copy in TCRdb shows in-frame clones only, minus some. The sample yields tens of thousands of clones, under 99% seen once. The sample was T cells isolated from PBMCs. These receptors were obtained from a human donor in good health.

The sample holds one count of this clone. This chain joins TRBV11-3 and TRBJ2-7; 9 positions agree with TRBD1. This CDR3 has 16 residues. Germline assignment: CDR1 SGHNT and CDR2 YENEEA. J gave up 3 bases and V 3 bases, and 9 bases lay outside the gene matches. This CDR3 is CASSFVPGTGRYEQYF. The CDR3 DNA sequence: TGTGCCAGCAGCTTTGTACCCGGGACAGGGCGCTACGAGCAGTACTTC.

This chain uses TRBV5-1 with TRBJ2-4; tentative D call: TRBD1 (6 bases). This CDR3 has 14 amino acids. Trimming took 0 bases from V and 6 from J, leaving 10 bases between them. Germline V gives CDR1 SGHRS, CDR2 YFSETQ. This CDR3 is CASSLEGGINIQYF. For the CDR3, the DNA is TGCGCCAGCAGCTTGGAAGGGGGTATAAACATTCAGTACTTC.

The V gene is TRBV4-1, the J gene TRBJ2-7; possible D gene TRBD2, 6 bases. In germline, CDR1 is MGHRA, CDR2 YSYEKL. The CDR3 extends over 15 amino acids. Trimming cost V 4 bases and J 2 bases, with 15 bases left between them. The DNA for the CDR3 is TGCGCCAGCAGCCCCCGGGTAGCGGAGACCTACGAGCAGTACTTC. Its protein product is CASSPRVAETYEQYF.

V is TRBV27 and J is TRBJ1-4; 9 nucleotides agree with TRBD1. Germline trimming cut 7 bases from V and 3 bases from J; bases unmatched to any gene: 3. The CDR3 covers 14 residues. Per the germline V gene, CDR1 is MNHEY and CDR2 is SMNVEV (reference sequence). The CDR3 protein is CASTRTGANEKLFF. The CDR3 DNA follows: TGTGCCAGCACCCGGACAGGGGCTAATGAAAAACTGTTTTTT.

The chain combines TRBV27 with TRBJ2-7, with 7 bases fitting TRBD2. This CDR3 contains 14 residues. Per the germline V gene, CDR1 is MNHEY and CDR2 is SMNVEV (reference sequence). Germline trimming cut 5 bases from V and 2 bases from J; bases unmatched to any gene: 6. CDR3 amino acids: CASSIAGRPYEQYF. CDR3 bases: TGTGCCAGCAGTATAGCCGGGAGGCCCTACGAGCAGTACTTC.

The chain combines TRBV5-1 with TRBJ1-1; D is ambiguous. This CDR3 contains 15 residues. Looked up from germline, CDR1 is SGHRS and CDR2 is YFSETQ. The ends were cut back, 0 bases at V and 1 base at J, with 10 bases in the middle. CDR3 DNA: TGCGCCAGCAGCTTGGGGCCCGGGGAGAACACTGAAGCTTTCTTT. It codes for CASSLGPGENTEAFF.